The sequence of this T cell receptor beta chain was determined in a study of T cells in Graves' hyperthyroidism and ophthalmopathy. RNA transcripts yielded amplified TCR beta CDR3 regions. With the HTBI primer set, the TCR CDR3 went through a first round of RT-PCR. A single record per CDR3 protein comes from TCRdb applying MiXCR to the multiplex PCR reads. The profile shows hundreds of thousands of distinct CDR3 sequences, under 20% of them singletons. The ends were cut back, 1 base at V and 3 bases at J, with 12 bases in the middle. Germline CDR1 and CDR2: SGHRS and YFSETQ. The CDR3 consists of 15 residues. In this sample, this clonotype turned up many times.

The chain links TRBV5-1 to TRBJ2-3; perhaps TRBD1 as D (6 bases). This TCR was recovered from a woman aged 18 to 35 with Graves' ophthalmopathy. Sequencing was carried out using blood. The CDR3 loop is CASSLNTGKTDTQYF. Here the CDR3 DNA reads TGCGCCAGCAGCTTGAACACAGGGAAAACAGATACGCAGTATTTT.